This T cell receptor beta chain is from a study of T cells in Graves' hyperthyroidism and ophthalmopathy. Study-wide findings and caveats: A 13 V-J model separated ophthalmopathy from stable hyperthyroidism. Blood shared most expanded thyroid clonotypes above 0.001.

Concerning this clonotype: The antigen remains undetermined.

Researchers took RNA transcripts and amplified the TCR beta CDR3 regions from them. The study used the HTBI primer set for a first-round RT-PCR of the TCR CDR3. TCRdb re-derived calls from the multiplex PCR reads in MiXCR, one entry per CDR3 protein. The repertoire holds hundreds of thousands of distinct CDR3 sequences, with approximately 14% as singletons. Active moderate-to-severe ophthalmopathy, Clinical Activity Score at least 3, NOSPECS at least 4, under 3 months' duration. This clonotype was sampled from a man aged 18 to 30 with Graves' ophthalmopathy. The source material was blood.

CDR3 in DNA: TGCAGTGCTAGTCTACTAGCGGCCTCAGAGACCCAGTACTTC. This translates into CSASLLAASETQYF. The V and J genes are TRBV20-1 and TRBJ2-5; 8 bases align to TRBD2. Germline CDR1 reads DFQATT; CDR2 reads SNEGSKA (reference sequence). V gave up 3 bases and J gave up 4 bases; unmatched junction bases: 7. This CDR3 has 14 amino acids.